Following are 17 T cell receptor beta chains from one sample sequenced in a study of identical twins. TCRdb ran MiXCR on the 5' RACE reads and lists one entry per CDR3 protein. In the table there are 540,000 or so distinct CDR3 sequences, approximately 20% of which are singletons. This same sample was also taken into another study, of yellow fever vaccine responses in identical twins.

The source material was CD4+ T cells sorted from blood. The receptor source for this set is a woman under 30 in good health.

This clonotype was seen at least ten times. The rearrangement uses TRBV6-5 and TRBJ2-1; 11 bases match TRBD2. This CDR3 contains 15 residues. After removal of 5 bases from V and 6 bases from J, the junction contained 6 bases not matched to a gene. Per germline, CDR1 MNHEY and CDR2 SVGAGI. The CDR3 nucleotides are TGTGCCAGCAGTCTACTAGCGGGAGTTTCCAATGAGCAGTTCTTC. This sequence encodes CASSLLAGVSNEQFF.

V usage is TRBV10-3 and J usage is TRBJ2-1; TRBD2 matches at 12 bases. The trim removed 2 bases at V and 5 bases at J, leaving 1 base unmatched. The germline V gene has CDR1 ENHRY and CDR2 SYGVKD. The CDR3 is 15 amino acids. The CDR3 region has the DNA TGTGCCATCAGTGAGCGGACTAGCGGGAACAATGAGCAGTTCTTC. As protein: CAISERTSGNNEQFF.

In this sample, this clonotype turned up a few times. The rearrangement links TRBV6-1 to TRBJ1-2; 7 bases match TRBD1. There are 14 residues in the CDR3. With V trimmed by 5 bases and J by 7 bases, 10 bases remained unmatched. Germline V lookup: CDR1 MNHNS, CDR2 SASEGT. The CDR3 coding sequence is TGTGCCAGCAGTCGTTATGACAGGGTCAGTGGCTACACCTTC. This translates into CASSRYDRVSGYTF.

In its sample, this clonotype was seen a few times. This chain links TRBV27 with TRBJ1-1, with a weak D call TRBD1 (5 bases). CDR3 length: 14 amino acids. Trimming removed 7 bases at V and 5 bases at J, with 17 bases between. Germline V lookup: CDR1 MNHEY, CDR2 SMNVEV (reference sequence). CDR3 sequence: CASKGRQGGTEAFF. The CDR3 DNA reads as TGTGCCAGCAAAGGGCGGCAGGGAGGGACTGAAGCTTTCTTT.

This clonotype was counted between two and nine times. The rearrangement links TRBV12-3 or TRBV12-4 to TRBJ2-5; D is unresolved. The length of the CDR3 is 13 residues. Trimming stripped 10 bases from V and 5 bases from J, with 17 bases between. Written as DNA, the CDR3 is TGTGCCAACGCCCGTGGAGTTCGGGAGACCCAGTACTTC. This translates into CANARGVRETQYF.

The chain carries TRBV11-2 and TRBJ2-7; D may be TRBD2 (6 bases). CDR1 and CDR2 (germline): SGHAT, FQNNGV. The CDR3 has 14 amino acids. Trimming took 1 base from V and 3 from J, leaving 10 bases between them. The CDR3 nucleotides are TGTGCCAGCAGCTTAGGATGGCGGGACTACGAGCAGTACTTC. Amino acids: CASSLGWRDYEQYF.

V is TRBV3-1 and J is TRBJ1-1, with 8 bases that match TRBD1. CDR3 length equals 13 residues. CDR1 and CDR2 (germline): LGHDT, YNNKEL (reference sequence). After removal of 4 bases from V and 7 bases from J, the junction contained 5 bases not matched to a gene. The CDR3: CASSRPGQGEAFF. The CDR3, as DNA: TGTGCCAGCAGCCGCCCTGGACAGGGTGAAGCTTTCTTT.

V is TRBV2 and J is TRBJ2-5; D not resolved. Germline assignment: CDR1 SNHLY and CDR2 FYNNEI. Trimming pared 7 bases from V and 5 bases from J, leaving 8 bases between. The length of the CDR3 is 11 residues. The CDR3 protein is CASNLEETQYF. In DNA, the CDR3 is TGTGCCAGCAATTTAGAGGAGACCCAGTACTTC.

This sequence joins TRBV7-9 and TRBJ2-5; D is unclear. Trimming pared 4 bases from V and 5 bases from J, leaving 8 bases between. The length of the CDR3 is 12 residues. Germline CDR1 SEHNR, CDR2 FQNEAQ (reference sequence). The CDR3 nucleotides read TGTGCCAGCAGCTCAAGGGCGGAGACCCAGTACTTC. Protein product: CASSSRAETQYF.

The chain carries TRBV4-1 and TRBJ1-1; 7 positions match TRBD1. The germline CDR1 and CDR2 sequences are MGHRA and YSYEKL. The CDR3 contains 16 residues. V shed 1 base and J 2 bases; nucleotides not matched to a gene: 7. CDR3 in amino acids: CASSQGYRGRNTEAFF. DNA for the CDR3: TGCGCCAGCAGCCAAGGTTACAGGGGACGAAACACTGAAGCTTTCTTT.

This clonotype came up a few times. This chain links TRBV5-1 with TRBJ2-7; 8 nucleotides line up with TRBD2. Germline CDR1 and CDR2: SGHRS and YFSETQ. Unmatched junction bases numbered 5, after V lost 0 bases and J lost 6 bases. This CDR3 contains 14 residues. This CDR3 is CASSLASREVEQYF. In DNA, the CDR3 is TGCGCCAGCAGCTTGGCGTCGCGGGAGGTCGAGCAGTACTTC. Together with reference TRBV5-1 and TRBJ2-7, the CDR3 gives the full variable domain: KAGVTQTPRYLIKTRGQQVTLSCSPISGHRSVSWYQQTPGQGLQFLFEYFSETQRNKGNFPGRFSGRQFSNSRSEMNVSTLELGDSALYLCASSLASREVEQYFGPGTRLTVT.

This clonotype has a handful of counts. V is TRBV19 and J is TRBJ2-5, with D uncertain. The CDR3 sequence is 13 residues long. Trimming took 5 bases from V and 0 from J, leaving 7 bases between them. Germline CDR1 and CDR2: LNHDA and SQIVND (reference sequence). The DNA for the CDR3 is TGTGCCAGTAGTCGAAACAACCAAGAGACCCAGTACTTC. Its translation is CASSRNNQETQYF.

This clonotype was seen more than once but under ten times. The V and J genes are TRBV10-3 and TRBJ2-5, with D tentatively TRBD1 (6 bases). The CDR3 is 13 amino acids. From germline, CDR1 is ENHRY and CDR2 SYGVKD. The V end was cut by 4 bases, the J end by 1 base, with 7 bases between. This CDR3 reads CAISVDSQETQYF. The CDR3 DNA follows: TGTGCCATCAGTGTGGACAGCCAAGAGACCCAGTACTTC.

This clonotype was detected only a few times. V is TRBV12-5 and J is TRBJ2-1; D not resolved. V was clipped by 6 bases and J by 1 base, with 19 bases between them. CDR1 and CDR2 (germline): LGHNT, FRNRAP. The CDR3 sequence is 17 residues long. Here the CDR3 reads CASGLRTLGLSYNEQFF. The CDR3, as DNA: TGTGCTAGTGGACTCCGGACCCTCGGGTTGTCCTACAATGAGCAGTTCTTC.

This clonotype came up a few times. This chain connects TRBV5-1 to TRBJ2-1, with 13 bases lining up with TRBD2. After removal of 0 bases from V and 5 bases from J, the junction contained 8 bases not matched to a gene. Germline values: CDR1 SGHRS, CDR2 YFSETQ. The CDR3 is made up of 18 amino acids. Written as DNA, the CDR3 is TGCGCCAGCAGCTTGGGACTAGCGGGGGGCCAAATAAACAATGAGCAGTTCTTC. As protein: CASSLGLAGGQINNEQFF.

This clonotype was counted a few times. The chain has TRBV6-2 or TRBV6-3 and TRBJ2-2; D may be TRBD1 (5 bases). This CDR3 region has 15 residues. The V gene's germline CDR1 is MNHEY and CDR2 SVGEGT. V was clipped by 8 bases and J by 6 bases, with 19 bases between them. DNA of the CDR3: TGTGCCAGCGCCACAGGCCAGCAGGCCCCCGGGGAGCTGTTTTTT. It translates to CASATGQQAPGELFF.

The J gene is TRBJ2-1, the V gene TRBV4-1, with 13 bases identical to TRBD2. CDR3 length: 18 amino acids. V dropped 1 base and J dropped 2; count of bases not matched to a gene: 5. CDR1 is MGHRA and CDR2 is YSYEKL in the germline V gene. The DNA of the CDR3 is TGCGCCAGCAGCCAAGGACTAGCGGGAGGTACGGCCTACAATGAGCAGTTCTTC. Its protein product is CASSQGLAGGTAYNEQFF.